The 11 T cell receptor beta chains below come from one sample, sequenced in a study of cytomegalovirus exposure and HLA in healthy donors (dated by TCRdb to 2016 to 2017). Receptor amplification or capture employed the immunoSEQ multiplex PCR assay. A mixture of 60 forward primers for TCR Vbeta segments and 13 reverse primers for TCR Jbeta segments was used in the multiplex PCR. Held by TCRdb, this immuneACCESS table contains in-frame sequences only and omits some clones. Under half of the omission traces to an unresolved V gene where checked; the cause of the rest is unknown. The sample table contains around 130,000 clones; only one count was recorded for about 79% of them. Together, the top ten hold 2% to 3% of the sample. Sequencing input: PBMCs. The receptors were sampled from a man aged 50 to 60 in good health and CMV-seronegative.

The chain has TRBV25-1 and TRBJ1-2; tentative D call: TRBD1 (5 bases). Germline CDR1 MGHDK, CDR2 SYGVNS. The V end lost 3 bases, the J end lost 8 bases, and 16 bases lay between the germline ends. The CDR3 is 14 residues long. This CDR3 reads CASSDLNRRSGYTF. DNA for the CDR3: TGTGCCAGCAGTGATCTGAACAGGCGGAGCGGCTACACCTTC.

The chain combines TRBV6-4 with TRBJ2-6, with 9 nucleotides matching TRBD2. Losses at the gene ends were 0 bases for V and 3 bases for J; bases not matched to a gene: 0. This CDR3 has 16 amino acids. From germline, CDR1 is MRHNA and CDR2 SNTAGT. CDR3 amino acids: CASSDSSGGGANVLTF. In DNA, the CDR3 is TGTGCCAGCAGTGACTCTAGCGGGGGTGGGGCCAACGTCCTGACTTTC.

The chain couples TRBV29-1 to TRBJ1-1; possible D gene TRBD1, 6 bases. The CDR3 is 13 amino acids. The germline V and J ends were trimmed by 5 bases and 4 bases, with 14 bases remaining between them. Germline V lookup: CDR1 SQVTM, CDR2 ANQGSEA. The DNA of the CDR3 is TGCAGCGTTCTACAGGGTATGTTCACTGAAGCTTTCTTT. This gives the protein CSVLQGMFTEAFF.

To note about this clone: At the DNA level, this CDR3 is encoded by other sequences in the same sample as well. V is TRBV19 and J is TRBJ2-7, with TRBD1 matching 7 bases. This CDR3 is 13 amino acids long. V shed 6 bases, J shed 4 bases, and the junction held 6 bases outside the gene matches. CDR1 and CDR2 from the germline V gene are LNHDA and SQIVND (reference sequence). CDR3 amino acids: CASSPGQSYEQYF. The CDR3 DNA reads as TGTGCCAGTAGCCCGGGACAGTCATACGAGCAGTACTTC.

The chain recombines TRBV7-9 with TRBJ1-6; a possible D gene is TRBD1 (6 bases). The V end was cut by 1 base, the J end by 7 bases, with 11 bases between. The CDR3 length is 15 residues. CDR1 SEHNR and CDR2 FQNEAQ come from the germline V gene (reference sequence). The chain's CDR3 is CASSLGQGRNSPLHF. CDR3 DNA sequence: TGTGCCAGCAGCTTAGGCCAGGGGCGGAATTCACCCCTCCACTTT. Full variable domain (remainder filled in from reference TRBV7-9 and TRBJ1-6): DTGVSQNPRHKITKRGQNVTFRCDPISEHNRLYWYRQTLGQGPEFLTYFQNEAQLEKSRLLSDRFSAERPKGSFSTLEIQRTEQGDSAMYLCASSLGQGRNSPLHFGNGTRLTVT.

The J gene is TRBJ1-2, the V gene TRBV7-9; tentative D call: TRBD1 (6 bases). This CDR3 is 12 amino acids long. Germline-derived CDR1 and CDR2 are SEHNR and FQNEAQ (reference sequence). Trimming left V 1 base short and J 8 bases short, with 8 bases between. This chain's CDR3 is CASSLGQGGYTF. As DNA, the CDR3 is TGTGCCAGCAGCTTAGGTCAGGGGGGCTACACCTTC.

The chain couples TRBV10-3 to TRBJ2-1, with D perhaps TRBD1 (5 bases). CDR3 length: 12 residues. The germline CDR1 and CDR2 sequences are ENHRY and SYGVKD. V lost 6 bases, J lost 14 bases, and 17 bases lay in between. CDR3 sequence reads: CAIRGSLQGKFF. CDR3 DNA: TGTGCCATCAGAGGTTCCCTCCAGGGAAAGTTCTTC.

J is TRBJ2-7 and V is TRBV18; TRBD2 might be the D (7 bases). V was clipped by 6 bases and J by 5 bases, with 17 bases between them. Germline CDR1 reads KGHSH; CDR2 reads LQKENI. The CDR3 is 14 amino acids. The CDR3 nucleotides are TGTGCCAGCTCGTCCTCGGGGGGCTTCCACGAGCAGTACTTC. Protein: CASSSSGGFHEQYF.

The chain joins TRBV5-1 to TRBJ1-2, with 8 bases matching TRBD1. Germline CDR1 is SGHRS and CDR2 is YFSETQ. The CDR3 sequence is 16 residues long. V was clipped by 0 bases and J by 3 bases; unmatched bases: 7. CDR3 DNA: TGCGCCAGCAGCTTGGATGGGACAGGTGCTTACTATGGCTACACCTTC. Translated, it gives CASSLDGTGAYYGYTF.

This clone was counted between two and nine times. The chain employs TRBV25-1 and TRBJ2-1; the match to TRBD1 covers 7 bases. This CDR3 is 15 amino acids long. Germline-derived CDR1 and CDR2 are MGHDK and SYGVNS. V was pared by 2 bases and J by 8 bases, with 9 bases of the junction left unmatched. This CDR3 is CASSEETGFFDEQFF. CDR3 bases: TGTGCCAGCAGTGAAGAGACAGGGTTTTTCGATGAGCAGTTCTTC. The variable domain in full, completed from reference TRBV25-1 and TRBJ2-1, reads EADIYQTPRYLVIGTGKKITLECSQTMGHDKMYWYQQDPGMELHLIHYSYGVNSTEKGDLSSESTVSRIRTEHFPLTLESARPSHTSQYLCASSEETGFFDEQFFGPGTRLTVL.

This clone was seen just once. The chain employs TRBV11-2 and TRBJ2-7; TRBD1 is a possible D gene (7 bases). Germline V gene data show CDR1 as SGHAT and CDR2 as FQNNGV. The CDR3 consists of 15 residues. V was pared by 1 base and J by 2 bases, with 12 bases between. The DNA of the CDR3 is TGTGCCAGCAGCTTAGCAGGGGGGTTCACCTACGAGCAGTACTTC. Encoded protein: CASSLAGGFTYEQYF.